This T cell receptor (beta chain) was found in a study of blood T cell repertoires in COVID-19. The CDR3 covers 16 residues. Germline CDR1 is SGHTA and CDR2 is FQGNSA. V was shortened by 2 bases and J by 2 bases, with 15 bases between the two germline ends. Some clones are missing from TCRdb's copy, which holds only in-frame ones; the method was immunoSEQ multiplex PCR. Among fewer than 150,000 clones listed, almost 85% were seen once. The specimen was peripheral blood. The rearrangement uses TRBV7-2 and TRBJ1-2; possibly TRBD1 for D (5 bases). The source of this sequence is a human donor in a cohort sampled during active COVID-19. The CDR3 DNA reads as TGTGCCAGCAGCTTAAGGGGTGGGGCAGGAAACTATGGCTACACCTTC. Translation gives CASSLRGGAGNYGYTF.